Listed below are T cell receptor beta chains from one sample, sequenced in a study of cytomegalovirus exposure and HLA in healthy donors. Profiled with immunoSEQ multiplex PCR; TCRdb holds only in-frame clones, not every one. The sample consists of 90,000 to 120,000 clones, approximately 94% of them appearing once. The sequencing input was PBMCs. Every receptor here comes from a woman between 18 and 29 years old in good health and CMV-seronegative. CDR3s include the opening cysteine and the closing phenylalanine or tryptophan. The D gene is left open where the match is weak. Size is stated for part of the rows, as once, few or many counts, or as a class when the clone is expanded.

TRBJ1-4 NA TRBV6-1 NA CATGVATNEKLFF TGTGCCACCGGAGTTGCAACTAATGAAAAACTGTTTTTT
TRBJ2-3 TRBD2 TRBV6-1 NA CASSEGAGYTDTQYF TGTGCCAGCAGTGAAGGAGCGGGGTACACAGATACGCAGTATTTT
TRBJ1-3 NA TRBV7-7 NA CASSLHSGNTIYF TGTGCCAGCAGCTTACACTCTGGAAACACCATATATTTT
TRBJ2-3 NA TRBV5-1 NA CASSRGVDTDTQYF TGCGCCAGCAGCCGCGGGGTAGACACAGATACGCAGTATTTT
TRBJ2-3 NA TRBV18 NA CASSPPGVLTDTQYF TGTGCCAGCTCACCACCGGGCGTGCTCACAGATACGCAGTATTTT
TRBJ2-5 NA TRBV20-1 NA CSARAGKTQYF TGCAGTGCTAGAGCGGGGAAGACCCAGTACTTC
TRBJ1-2 TRBD1 TRBV19 NA CASSIDPGTGYGYTF TGTGCCAGTAGTATAGACCCCGGGACAGGCTATGGCTACACCTTC
TRBJ1-1 NA TRBV28 few CASSSVRGEAFF TGTGCCAGCAGTTCCGTCCGGGGTGAAGCTTTCTTT
TRBJ2-1 TRBD2 TRBV6-1 NA CASILAGINEQFF TGTGCCAGCATCCTAGCGGGGATTAATGAGCAGTTCTTC
TRBJ2-3 TRBD2 TRBV28 NA CASSLELAGGRNTQYF TGTGCCAGCAGTTTAGAACTAGCGGGGGGCCGGAATACGCAGTATTTT
TRBJ1-2 TRBD1 TRBV5-4 NA CASSGQTGESGGYTF TGTGCCAGCAGCGGCCAGACAGGGGAATCGGGTGGCTACACCTTC
TRBJ2-7 NA TRBV12-2 NA CASRLGAEQYF TGTGCAAGTCGCTTAGGAGCCGAGCAGTACTTC
TRBJ1-6 TRBD1 TRBV15 NA CATKDRQNSPLHF TGTGCCACTAAGGACAGGCAAAATTCACCCCTCCACTTT
TRBJ2-3 NA TRBV27 once CASSSGHPDTQYF TGTGCCAGCAGTTCAGGACATCCAGATACGCAGTATTTT
TRBJ2-7 NA TRBV7-2 NA CASSSRVGPYEQYF TGTGCCAGCAGCTCCAGGGTAGGCCCGTACGAGCAGTACTTC
TRBJ1-6 NA TRBV25-1 NA CASSGFGTDYSPLHF TGTGCCAGCAGTGGGTTCGGGACTGATTATTCACCCCTCCACTTT
TRBJ1-2 NA TRBV5-6 NA CASSLALTVGIRYTF TGTGCCAGCAGCTTGGCCTTGACAGTTGGAATTCGCTACACCTTC
TRBJ2-2 NA TRBV6-5 NA CASTPGGMDGELFF TGTGCCAGCACTCCGGGGGGCATGGACGGGGAGCTGTTTTTT
TRBJ1-1 NA TRBV4-1 NA CASSQISGAITEAFF TGCGCCAGCAGCCAAATCTCAGGGGCCATCACTGAAGCTTTCTTT
TRBJ2-3 NA TRBV25-1 NA CASSEGWGEDTDTQYF TGTGCCAGCAGTGAAGGGTGGGGGGAGGATACAGATACGCAGTATTTT
TRBJ2-1 NA TRBV7-2 NA CASSLGNEQFF TGTGCCAGCAGCTTGGGCAACGAGCAGTTCTTC
TRBJ2-5 NA TRBV10-3 once CAITGNQKETQYF TGTGCCATCACAGGAAATCAGAAAGAGACCCAGTACTTC
TRBJ2-7 TRBD1 TRBV5-1 NA CASSVMTGAHEQYF TGCGCCAGCAGCGTGATGACAGGGGCCCACGAGCAGTACTTC
TRBJ2-7 TRBD1 TRBV11-2 NA CASSLAPGQGFYEQYF TGTGCCAGCAGCTTAGCGCCGGGACAGGGCTTCTACGAGCAGTACTTC
TRBJ1-5 NA TRBV19 NA CASSDSSNQPQHF TGTGCCAGTAGTGACAGTAGCAATCAGCCCCAGCATTTT
TRBJ2-5 TRBD2 TRBV4-2 NA CASSRGTSGGTQETQYF TGTGCCAGCAGCCGAGGGACTAGCGGGGGAACACAAGAGACCCAGTACTTC
TRBJ1-2 NA TRBV27 NA CASTGRGTPSAAGYTF TGTGCCAGCACGGGGAGGGGGACTCCTTCGGCAGCTGGCTACACCTTC
TRBJ2-3 NA TRBV6-1 NA CAGNCGQGSTDTQYF TGTGCCGGAAACTGTGGGCAGGGGAGCACAGATACGCAGTATTTT